This record concerns one T cell receptor beta chain sequence. Its specificity is unknown. The source of the sample is a study of blood T cells in healthy people across ages. Study information: Template switching caught about one barcoded beta molecule for each two T cells.

Study outcomes and limitations: Unsorted PBMCs prevented conclusive naive versus antigen-experienced comparison. Observed TCR beta diversity per million T cells went down as age went up. This fall followed a roughly linear course with age.

PBMCs, at least 6 million per sample, were isolated. With 3 bases removed from V and 0 bases from J, the gap between germline ends came to 12 bases. The CDR3 loop spans 15 amino acids. Germline lookup yields CDR1 KGHSH and CDR2 LQKENI. Using a J-beta primer mix together with a sample-barcoded 5' primer, a second PCR was run for roughly 6 to 12 cycles. TCRdb redid the calling of the 5' RACE reads with MiXCR, one entry per CDR3 protein. The table records roughly 1.9 million distinct CDR3 sequences, about 39% of them present only once. This clonotype originated in a human donor in good health. V is TRBV18 and J is TRBJ2-7, with D perhaps TRBD1 (5 bases). The sequencing input was blood. The CDR3 DNA reads TGTGCCAGCTCACCCACGGACACTTACTCCTACGAGCAGTACTTC. Protein: CASSPTDTYSYEQYF.